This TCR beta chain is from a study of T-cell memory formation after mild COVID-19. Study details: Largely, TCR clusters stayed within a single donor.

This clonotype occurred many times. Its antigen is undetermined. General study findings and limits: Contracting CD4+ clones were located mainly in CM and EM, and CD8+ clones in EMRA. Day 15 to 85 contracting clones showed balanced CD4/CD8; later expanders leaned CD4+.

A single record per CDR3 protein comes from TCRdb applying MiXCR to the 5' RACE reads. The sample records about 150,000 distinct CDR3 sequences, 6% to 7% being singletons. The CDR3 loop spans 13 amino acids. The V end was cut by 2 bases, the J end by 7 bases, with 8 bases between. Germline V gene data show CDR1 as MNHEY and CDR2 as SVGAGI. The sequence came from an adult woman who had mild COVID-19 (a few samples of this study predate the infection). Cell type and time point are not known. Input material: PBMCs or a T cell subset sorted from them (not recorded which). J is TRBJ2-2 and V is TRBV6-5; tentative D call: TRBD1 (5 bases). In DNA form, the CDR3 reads TGTGCCAGCAGTTACGGGCAGGGCGGGGAGCTGTTTTTT. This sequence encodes CASSYGQGGELFF.